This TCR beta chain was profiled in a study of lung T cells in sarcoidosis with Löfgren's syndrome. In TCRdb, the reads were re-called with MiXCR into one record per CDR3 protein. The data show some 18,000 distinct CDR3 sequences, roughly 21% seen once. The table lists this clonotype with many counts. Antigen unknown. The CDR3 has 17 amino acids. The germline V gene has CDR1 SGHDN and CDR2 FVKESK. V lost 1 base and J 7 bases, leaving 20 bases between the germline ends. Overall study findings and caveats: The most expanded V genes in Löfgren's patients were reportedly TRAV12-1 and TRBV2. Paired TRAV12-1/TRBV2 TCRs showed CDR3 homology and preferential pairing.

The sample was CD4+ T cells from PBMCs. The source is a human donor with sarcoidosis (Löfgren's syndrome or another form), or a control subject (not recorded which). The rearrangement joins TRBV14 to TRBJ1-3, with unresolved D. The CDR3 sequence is CASSQGLGLAERNTIYF. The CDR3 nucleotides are TGTGCCAGCAGCCAAGGGCTAGGGCTGGCGGAAAGGAACACCATATATTTT.